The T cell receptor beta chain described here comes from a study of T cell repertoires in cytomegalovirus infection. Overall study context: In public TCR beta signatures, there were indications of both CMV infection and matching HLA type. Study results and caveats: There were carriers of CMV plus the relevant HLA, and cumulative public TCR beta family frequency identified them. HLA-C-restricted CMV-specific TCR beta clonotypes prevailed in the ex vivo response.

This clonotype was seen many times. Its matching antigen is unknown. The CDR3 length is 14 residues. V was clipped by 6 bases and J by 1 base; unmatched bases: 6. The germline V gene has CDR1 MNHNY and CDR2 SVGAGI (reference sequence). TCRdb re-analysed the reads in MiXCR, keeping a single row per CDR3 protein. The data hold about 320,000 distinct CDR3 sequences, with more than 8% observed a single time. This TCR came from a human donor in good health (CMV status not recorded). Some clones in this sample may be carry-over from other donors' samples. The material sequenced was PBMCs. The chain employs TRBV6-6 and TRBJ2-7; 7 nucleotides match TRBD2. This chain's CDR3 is CASSFAGDSYEQYF. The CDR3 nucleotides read TGTGCCAGCAGCTTCGCGGGAGATTCCTACGAGCAGTACTTC.